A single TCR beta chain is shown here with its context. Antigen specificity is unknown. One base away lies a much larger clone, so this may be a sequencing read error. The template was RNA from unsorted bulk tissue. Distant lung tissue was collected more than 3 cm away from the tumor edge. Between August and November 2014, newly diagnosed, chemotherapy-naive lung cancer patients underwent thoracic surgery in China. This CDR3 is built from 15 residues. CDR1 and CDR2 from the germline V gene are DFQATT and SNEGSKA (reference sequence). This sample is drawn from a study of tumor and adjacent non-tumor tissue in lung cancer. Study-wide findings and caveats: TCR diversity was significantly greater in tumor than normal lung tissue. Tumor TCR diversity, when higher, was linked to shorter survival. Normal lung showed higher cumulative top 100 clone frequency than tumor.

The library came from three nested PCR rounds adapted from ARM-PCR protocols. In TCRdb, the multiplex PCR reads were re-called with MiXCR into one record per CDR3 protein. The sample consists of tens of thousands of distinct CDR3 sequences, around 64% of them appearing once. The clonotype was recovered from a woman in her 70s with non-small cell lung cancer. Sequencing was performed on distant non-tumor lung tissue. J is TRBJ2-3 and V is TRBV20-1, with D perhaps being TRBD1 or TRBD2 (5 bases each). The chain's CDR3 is CSAPEGYSSIDTQYF. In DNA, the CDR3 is TGCAGTGCCCCCGAGGGGTACTCTAGCATAGATACGCAGTATTTT.